This entry lists 17 T cell receptor beta chains sequenced from one sample in a study of graft-versus-host responses after intestinal transplantation. To release intraepithelial and lamina propria lymphocytes, the graft tissue was processed. Only in-frame clones appear in the TCRdb table, and some are missing; sequencing was by immunoSEQ multiplex PCR. The sample holds about 13,000 clones, around 70% seen once. Material: ileum tissue, obtained 16 days after intestinal transplant. The receptors derive from a human patient who received an intestinal transplant, so some T cells may come from the graft donor.

The chain employs TRBV11-1 and TRBJ2-5; no reliable D call. The CDR3 spans 12 residues. Germline loops: CDR1 SGHAT, CDR2 FQDESV (reference sequence). V lost 3 bases and J 1 base, leaving 3 bases between the germline ends. The CDR3 sequence: CASSFSQETQYF. DNA of the CDR3: TGTGCCAGCAGCTTCTCCCAAGAGACCCAGTACTTC.

V is TRBV7-6 and J is TRBJ2-7; 9 nucleotides agree with TRBD1. The CDR3 runs to 18 residues. With 2 bases clipped from V and 1 base from J, the junction kept 12 bases outside the gene matches. Per the germline V gene, CDR1 is SGHVS and CDR2 is FNYEAQ. The CDR3 loop reads CASSLTDRGPFTSYEQYF. CDR3 coding DNA: TGTGCCAGCAGCTTAACGGACAGGGGCCCTTTCACATCCTACGAGCAGTACTTC.

The chain couples TRBV2 to TRBJ2-7; the match to TRBD1 covers 10 bases. CDR1 and CDR2 (germline): SNHLY, FYNNEI. The V gene end was trimmed by 3 bases and the J gene end by 3 bases; junction bases not matched to a gene: 5. The CDR3 has 15 residues. In DNA form, the CDR3 reads TGTGCCAGCAGTGAGGGACAGGGGCGACTCTACGAGCAGTACTTC. Translating gives CASSEGQGRLYEQYF.

The V call is TRBV27, the J call TRBJ2-3; D is possibly TRBD2 (5 bases). The CDR3 contains 17 residues. V gave up 2 bases and J gave up 1 base, with 16 bases separating them. CDR1 and CDR2 from the germline V gene are MNHEY and SMNVEV (reference sequence). CDR3 protein: CASSLRRDLRGTDTQYF. The CDR3 region has the DNA TGTGCCAGCAGTTTACGTCGGGATCTAAGGGGCACAGATACGCAGTATTTT.

The V and J genes are TRBV4-1 and TRBJ2-7, with 7 nucleotides matching TRBD1. V was clipped by 0 bases and J by 7 bases; unmatched bases: 6. The germline V gene has CDR1 MGHRA and CDR2 YSYEKL. This CDR3 contains 14 residues. This CDR3 reads CASSQDRGLWEQYF. The CDR3 region has the DNA TGCGCCAGCAGCCAAGACAGGGGGTTGTGGGAGCAGTACTTC.

This chain joins TRBV28 and TRBJ2-3, with 10 bases fitting TRBD2. J lost 4 bases, V lost 8 bases, and 6 bases had no gene match. The germline CDR1 and CDR2 sequences are MDHEN and SYDVKM. The CDR3 is made up of 14 amino acids. Here the CDR3 DNA reads TGTGCCAGCCGAGCGGGAGGGCCCTCAGATACGCAGTATTTT. Translation gives CASRAGGPSDTQYF. Supplemented by reference TRBV28 and TRBJ2-3, the full variable domain reads DVKVTQSSRYLVKRTGEKVFLECVQDMDHENMFWYRQDPGLGLRLIYFSYDVKMKEKGDIPEGYSVSREKKERFSLILESASTNQTSMYLCASRAGGPSDTQYFGPGTRLTVL.

The chain couples TRBV4-3 to TRBJ1-1; D is undetermined. The V gene's germline CDR1 is LGHNA and CDR2 YSLEER. With 0 bases removed from V and 4 bases from J, the gap between germline ends came to 12 bases. This CDR3 is 15 amino acids long. Here the CDR3 DNA reads TGCGCCAGCAGCCAAGATAGGTCTGGCGGCACTGAAGCTTTCTTT. Amino acids: CASSQDRSGGTEAFF.

This chain joins TRBV15 and TRBJ1-2; D is uncertain. The V and J ends lost 3 bases and 12 bases respectively, with 11 bases between them. CDR3 size: 11 residues. The germline V gene has CDR1 LNHNV and CDR2 YYDKDF (reference sequence). In DNA form, the CDR3 reads TGTGCCACCAGCAGGGAGAGGGAACACACCTTC. It is translated as CATSREREHTF.

The chain employs TRBV5-1 and TRBJ1-1, with D hard to call. The CDR3 has 14 amino acids. V shed 2 bases and J shed 1 base, with 9 bases lying between them. Germline-derived CDR1 and CDR2 are SGHRS and YFSETQ. CDR3 bases: TGCGCCAGCAGCTTTTTAGAGGGGAACACTGAAGCTTTCTTT. This codes for CASSFLEGNTEAFF.

The chain couples TRBV6-4 to TRBJ2-3; 7 bases line up with TRBD2. The germline CDR1 and CDR2 sequences are MRHNA and SNTAGT. The CDR3 sequence is 15 residues long. Trimming at V came to 3 bases and at J to 4 bases, leaving 7 bases not matched to a gene. The CDR3 loop is CASSEAGSEADTQYF. CDR3 bases: TGTGCCAGCAGTGAAGCGGGGAGCGAGGCAGATACGCAGTATTTT.

The chain uses TRBV2 and TRBJ2-7, with D possibly being TRBD2 (5 bases). Per germline, CDR1 SNHLY and CDR2 FYNNEI. V lost 6 bases to trimming and J lost 3 bases, with 9 bases between them. This CDR3 has 12 amino acids. For the CDR3, the DNA is TGTGCCAGCAGCGGGGTAGACTACGAGCAGTACTTC. It translates to CASSGVDYEQYF.

This rearrangement joins TRBV4-1 to TRBJ2-7; D is perhaps TRBD1 (5 bases). The CDR3 spans 14 residues. Germline V gene lookup returns CDR1 MGHRA and CDR2 YSYEKL. V lost 4 bases to trimming and J lost 5 bases, with 15 bases between them. This CDR3 is CASSRRTPRDEQYF. DNA of the CDR3: TGCGCCAGCAGCCGACGGACACCCCGGGACGAGCAGTACTTC.

J is TRBJ2-7 and V is TRBV14, with D maybe TRBD1 (8 bases). V dropped 4 bases and J dropped 3 bases, with 25 bases sitting between them. This CDR3 is built from 18 residues. Germline V gene data show CDR1 as SGHDN and CDR2 as FVKESK. DNA for the CDR3: TGTGCCAGCAGCCTTAGGACAGGGTTCTTCGGACTAGGCTACGAGCAGTACTTC. Protein: CASSLRTGFFGLGYEQYF.

This clone is labeled medium-sized (0.01 to 0.1%). The rearrangement joins TRBV7-9 to TRBJ2-7; perhaps TRBD2 as D (6 bases). This CDR3 has 15 amino acids. The germline V gene encodes CDR1 SEHNR and CDR2 FQNEAQ (reference sequence). Between the trimmed V and J ends, which lost 4 bases and 2 bases, there was a span of 15 bases. CDR3 bases: TGTGCCAGCAGCTCAACCCTCGGGACTCCCTACGAGCAGTACTTC. It codes for CASSSTLGTPYEQYF.

The CDR3 DNA sequence: TGTGCCAGCAGCTTAATTAGGGGTTCACCCCTCCACTTT. As protein: CASSLIRGSPLHF. The chain employs TRBV11-3 and TRBJ1-6, with D possibly being TRBD1 (5 bases). Germline loops: CDR1 SGHNT, CDR2 YENEEA. The CDR3 is 13 amino acids. V was clipped by 2 bases and J by 9 bases, with 8 bases between them. The variable domain in full, completed from reference TRBV11-3 and TRBJ1-6, reads EAGVVQSPRYKIIEKKQPVAFWCNPISGHNTLYWYLQNLGQGPELLIRYENEEAVDDSQLPKDRFSAERLKGVDSTLKIQPAELGDSAVYLCASSLIRGSPLHFGNGTRLTVT.

This sequence joins TRBV19 and TRBJ2-7, with D tentatively TRBD1 (6 bases). V lost 1 base, J lost 3 bases, and 10 bases lay in between. This CDR3 spans 14 amino acids. Germline CDR1 and CDR2: LNHDA and SQIVND (reference sequence). The CDR3 DNA sequence: TGTGCCAGTAGTATAGGGAGAGGGGGCTACGAGCAGTACTTC. Encoded protein: CASSIGRGGYEQYF.

The CDR3 reads CAISDGGGPGNTIYF. As DNA, the CDR3 is TGTGCCATCAGTGACGGAGGGGGCCCTGGAAACACCATATATTTT. The chain has TRBV10-3 and TRBJ1-3; 7 bases map to TRBD1. V gave up 3 bases and J gave up 2 bases; unmatched junction bases: 4. CDR1 is ENHRY, CDR2 SYGVKD, per germline. This CDR3 region has 15 residues.